This TCR beta chain was recorded in a study of T-cell reconstitution after alpha-beta-depleted transplantation in children. Study results and caveats: Where some patients showed high TCRbeta diversity at day 60, it came from recipient T cells and thymic progenitors that had survived. Newly generated T cells supplied most T-cell counts and diversity one year post-transplant. Two months or so post-transplant, alpha-beta T cells reportedly derived from several hundred expanded graft clones.

Turning to this clonotype: Antigen specificity is unknown.

Preparation of the TCRbeta library involved a method that used unique molecular identifiers. TCRdb recomputed calls from the PCR reads with MiXCR, one row per CDR3 protein. The data hold approximately 130,000 distinct CDR3 sequences, with roughly 9% observed a single time. Germline CDR1 SGHRS, CDR2 YFSETQ. The CDR3 is made up of 15 amino acids. Trimming left V 2 bases short and J 4 bases short, with 13 bases between. This receptor was taken from a girl under two years old who had a stem cell transplant for combined immunodeficiency, so the T cells may come from the graft donor. The chain uses TRBV5-1 and TRBJ2-1, with D unclear. The material sequenced was PBMCs, mostly from graft donor cells, taken 180 days after TCRalphabeta/CD19-depleted stem cell transplant. The CDR3 sequence is CASSLGRSIYNEQFF. The CDR3 bases are TGCGCCAGCAGCTTAGGCAGATCTATTTACAATGAGCAGTTCTTC. Looking up the rest from reference TRBV5-1 and TRBJ2-1 gives the full variable domain: KAGVTQTPRYLIKTRGQQVTLSCSPISGHRSVSWYQQTPGQGLQFLFEYFSETQRNKGNFPGRFSGRQFSNSRSEMNVSTLELGDSALYLCASSLGRSIYNEQFFGPGTRLTVL.